This T cell receptor (beta chain) was sequenced during a study of cytomegalovirus exposure and HLA in healthy donors. In the case of this clone: The antigen is undetermined.

This CDR3 contains 16 residues. Trimming removed 3 bases at V and 1 base at J, with 15 bases between. Germline CDR1 ENHRY, CDR2 SYGVKD. PCR was performed using 60 Vbeta and 13 Jbeta primers. Method: immunoSEQ multiplex PCR; TCRdb's copy keeps in-frame clones and lacks some. This table holds some 120,000 clones, about 70% found once. General study findings and limits: Cytomegalovirus-associated TCR beta chains were listed, numbering some 180.

The sequence came from a woman aged 60-70 years in good health and CMV-seropositive. The specimen sequenced was PBMCs. V gene TRBV10-3 combines with J gene TRBJ2-5, with a tentative D call TRBD2 (6 bases). CDR3 region: CAISDFAEGTQETQYF. Here the CDR3 DNA reads TGTGCCATCAGTGATTTCGCGGAGGGGACCCAAGAGACCCAGTACTTC.